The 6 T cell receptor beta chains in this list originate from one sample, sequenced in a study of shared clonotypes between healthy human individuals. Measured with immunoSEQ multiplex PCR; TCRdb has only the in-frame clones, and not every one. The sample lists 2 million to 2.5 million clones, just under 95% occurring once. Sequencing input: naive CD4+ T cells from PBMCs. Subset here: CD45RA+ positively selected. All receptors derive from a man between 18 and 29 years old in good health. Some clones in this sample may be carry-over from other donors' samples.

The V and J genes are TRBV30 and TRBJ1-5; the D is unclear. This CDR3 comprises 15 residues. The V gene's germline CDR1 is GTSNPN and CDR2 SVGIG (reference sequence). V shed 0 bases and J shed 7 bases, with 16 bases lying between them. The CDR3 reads CAWSVRGSLEQPQHF. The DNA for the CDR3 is TGTGCCTGGAGTGTACGCGGGTCGTTGGAGCAGCCCCAGCATTTT.

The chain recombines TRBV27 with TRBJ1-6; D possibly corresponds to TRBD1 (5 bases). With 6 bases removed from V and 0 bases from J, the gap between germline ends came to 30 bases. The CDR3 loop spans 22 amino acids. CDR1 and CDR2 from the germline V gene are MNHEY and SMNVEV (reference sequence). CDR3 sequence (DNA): TGTGCCAGCAGACTTCACCGTCCGGGGGTGATGTCCTCTAGCTCCTATAATTCACCCCTCCACTTT. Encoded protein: CASRLHRPGVMSSSSYNSPLHF.

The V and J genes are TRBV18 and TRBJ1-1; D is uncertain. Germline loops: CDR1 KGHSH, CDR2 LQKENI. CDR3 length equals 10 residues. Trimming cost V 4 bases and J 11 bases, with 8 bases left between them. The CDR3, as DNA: TGTGCCAGCTCACGTGATAGGGCTTTCTTT. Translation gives CASSRDRAFF.

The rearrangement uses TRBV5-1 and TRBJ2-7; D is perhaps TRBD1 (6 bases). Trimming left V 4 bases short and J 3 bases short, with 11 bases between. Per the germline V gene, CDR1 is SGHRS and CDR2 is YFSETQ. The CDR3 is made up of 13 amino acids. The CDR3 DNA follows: TGCGCCAGCAGCAGGGGGACCAACTACGAGCAGTACTTC. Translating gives CASSRGTNYEQYF.

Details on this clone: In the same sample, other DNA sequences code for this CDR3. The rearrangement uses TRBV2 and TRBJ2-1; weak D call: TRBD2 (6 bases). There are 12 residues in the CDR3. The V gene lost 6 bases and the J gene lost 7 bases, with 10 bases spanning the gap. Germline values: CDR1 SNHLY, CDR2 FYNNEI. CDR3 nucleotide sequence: TGTGCCAGCAGGAGCGGAGGGAATGAGCAGTTCTTC. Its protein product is CASRSGGNEQFF.

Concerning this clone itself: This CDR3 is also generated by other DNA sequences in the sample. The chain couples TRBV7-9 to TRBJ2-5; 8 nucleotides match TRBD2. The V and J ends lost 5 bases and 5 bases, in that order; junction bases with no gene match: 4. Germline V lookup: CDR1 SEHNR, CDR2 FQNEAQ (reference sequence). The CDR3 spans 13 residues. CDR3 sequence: CASSPSGSETQYF. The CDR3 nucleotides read TGTGCCAGCAGCCCCAGCGGGAGCGAGACCCAGTACTTC. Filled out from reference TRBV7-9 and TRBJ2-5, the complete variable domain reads DTGVSQNPRHKITKRGQNVTFRCDPISEHNRLYWYRQTLGQGPEFLTYFQNEAQLEKSRLLSDRFSAERPKGSFSTLEIQRTEQGDSAMYLCASSPSGSETQYFGPGTRLLVL.